This TCR beta chain was documented in a study of cytomegalovirus exposure and HLA in healthy donors. Study at large: It was reported in a later analysis that the 100 to 150 validation repertoires used the same platform as the roughly 670 first-cohort repertoires. Whole-study results and caveats: In the 130 or so validation repertoires, a later analysis found that first-cohort TCR clusters tended to co-occur.

For this clone: The antigen is unknown.

With V trimmed by 10 bases and J by 7 bases, 5 bases remained unmatched. CDR1 MNHEY and CDR2 SVGAGI come from the germline V gene. This CDR3 has 12 residues. Sequencing was performed with immunoSEQ multiplex PCR; in TCRdb, only in-frame clones are kept and a portion is missing. The repertoire has around 99,000 clones, 88% of them found once; the top ten carry about 2%. The receptor comes from a woman aged 18-35 years in good health and CMV-seronegative. The sequencing sample was made of PBMCs. The chain has TRBV6-5 and TRBJ2-2, with 8 bases aligning to TRBD1. The CDR3 DNA sequence: TGTGCCACCGCCAGGGGGCGCGGGGAGCTGTTTTTT. It is translated as CATARGRGELFF.